These T cell receptor beta chains were read from a single sample in a study of blood T cell repertoires in COVID-19. The protocol was immunoSEQ multiplex PCR, while the TCRdb copy is restricted to in-frame clones and leaves out a portion. The data contain 150,000 to 200,000 clones, about 88% of them singletons. The sequenced sample consisted of peripheral blood. These receptors were obtained from a woman aged 45 to 65 with COVID-19, enrolled during active disease. The CDR3 runs from the conserved cysteine through the conserved F or W.

len	v_gene	CDR3aa
17	TRBV9	CASSVGTGFLTNEKLFF
15	TRBV28	CASSLSSWGVSGYTF
15	TRBV6-5	CASSSPQGTGYEQYF
13	TRBV27	CASSLTGYNEQFF
12	TRBV2	CASQGTDQPQHF
16	TRBV3-1/TRBV3-2	CASRPPTVLSSYEQYF
14	TRBV7-6	CASSPRQGSLEAFF
15	TRBV7-3	CASSKTSVAYNEQFF
15	TRBV6-5	CASSPRDRKNTEAFF
13	TRBV12-3/TRBV12-4	CASSSGSYYEQYF
16	TRBV10-2	CASSESYNSYNSPLHF
15	TRBV13	CASSFAGESSYEQYF
15	TRBV11-3	CASSLGLASTDTQYF
13	TRBV3-1/TRBV3-2	CASSAREQETQYF
13	TRBV3-1/TRBV3-2	CASSLYRLETQYF
16	TRBV18	CASSSPGGRRTGELFF
16	TRBV7-2	CASSFSGTGTWNEQFF
13	TRBV27	CASSLQGLFALHF
12	TRBV13	CASSSNYNEQFF
15	TRBV27	CASSSITDRAYEQYF
12	TRBV28	CASSLTGGGYTF
16	TRBV18	CASSPPSGGSTDTQYF
15	TRBV30	CAWSPLAGGYNEQFF
13	TRBV5-1	CASSLPSEKTQYF
13	TRBV9	CASSYSSNQPQHF
16	TRBV13	CASSSREGSVNYGYTF
13	TRBV7-8	CASSSGRVDTQYF
16	TRBV7-2	CASSLANGGAGNEQFF
16	TRBV19	CASSIDTAGDGTEAFF
17	TRBV14	CASSQLSYRGEYNEQFF
16	TRBV24-1	CATSDSRTGTPDTQYF
14	TRBV13	CASSYRDRFYGYTF
17	TRBV27	CASTTFSLRGFPYEQYF
15	TRBV2	CASRTGTGVTDTQYF
15	TRBV7-9	CASSSPGQGINEQFF
13	TRBV10-1	CASSEVNQETQYF
13	TRBV10-3	CAIRGQGNEKLFF
15	TRBV6-5	CASRDPGVRGAEAFF
12	TRBV5-1	CASSFEGAEAFF
13	TRBV27	CASLSDSSYEQYF
11	TRBV6-5	CASSILTEAFF
13	TRBV7-8	CASSPRGSYEQYF
13	TRBV14	CASSQVRNTEAFF
15	TRBV28	CASSLRQVGYNEQFF
16	TRBV25-1	CASSGTSGGVQETQYF
13	TRBV4-3	CASSQEDRGGQFF
14	TRBV6-5	CASTEGSSYNEQFF
17	TRBV12-5	CASGLGNGQGVNTEAFF
14	TRBV7-9	CASSKQGGTDTQYF
15	TRBV11-3	CASSSGTGMGTEAFF
14	TRBV5-1	CASSLTGGWEKLFF
15	TRBV18	CASSPPGLAGREQYF
16	TRBV10-1	CASSLDRGFAKNIQYF